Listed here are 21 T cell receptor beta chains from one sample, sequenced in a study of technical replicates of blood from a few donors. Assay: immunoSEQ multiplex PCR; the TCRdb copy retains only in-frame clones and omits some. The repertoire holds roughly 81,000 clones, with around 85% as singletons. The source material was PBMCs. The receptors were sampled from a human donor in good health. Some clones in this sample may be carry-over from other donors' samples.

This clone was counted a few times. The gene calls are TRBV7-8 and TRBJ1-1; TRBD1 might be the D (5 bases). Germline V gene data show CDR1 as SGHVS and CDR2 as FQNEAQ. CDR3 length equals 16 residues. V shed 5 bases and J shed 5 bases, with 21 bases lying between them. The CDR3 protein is CASSTWGPRGETEAFF. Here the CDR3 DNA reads TGTGCCAGCAGCACATGGGGTCCACGGGGGGAAACTGAAGCTTTCTTT.

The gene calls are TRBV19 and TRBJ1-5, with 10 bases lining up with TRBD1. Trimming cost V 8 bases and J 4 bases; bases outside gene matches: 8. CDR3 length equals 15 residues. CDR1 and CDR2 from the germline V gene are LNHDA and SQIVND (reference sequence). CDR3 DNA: TGTGCCAGTCAAACGGGACAGGGGTATAATCAGCCCCAGCATTTT. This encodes CASQTGQGYNQPQHF.

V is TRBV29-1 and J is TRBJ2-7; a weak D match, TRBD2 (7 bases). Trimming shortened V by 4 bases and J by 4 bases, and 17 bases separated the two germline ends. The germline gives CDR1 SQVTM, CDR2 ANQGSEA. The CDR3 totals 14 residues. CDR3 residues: CSVGGGGTWYEQYF. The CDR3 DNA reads TGCAGCGTTGGGGGGGGCGGGACTTGGTACGAGCAGTACTTC.

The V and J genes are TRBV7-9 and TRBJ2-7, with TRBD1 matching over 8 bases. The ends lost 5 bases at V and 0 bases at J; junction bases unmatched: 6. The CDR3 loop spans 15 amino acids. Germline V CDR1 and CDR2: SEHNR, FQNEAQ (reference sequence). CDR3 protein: CASSRGQDFSYEQYF. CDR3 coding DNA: TGTGCCAGCAGCCGGGGACAGGACTTCTCCTACGAGCAGTACTTC.

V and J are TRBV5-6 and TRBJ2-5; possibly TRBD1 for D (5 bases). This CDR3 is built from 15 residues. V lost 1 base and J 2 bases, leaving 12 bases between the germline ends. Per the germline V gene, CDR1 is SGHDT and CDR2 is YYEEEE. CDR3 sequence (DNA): TGTGCCAGCAGCTTGAAGGGCAGGGCACAAGAGACCCAGTACTTC. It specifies CASSLKGRAQETQYF.

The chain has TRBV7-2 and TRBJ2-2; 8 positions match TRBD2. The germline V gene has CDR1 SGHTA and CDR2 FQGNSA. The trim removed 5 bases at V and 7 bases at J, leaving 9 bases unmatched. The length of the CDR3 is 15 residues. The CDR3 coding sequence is TGTGCCAGCAGCCCCCAGCGGGCGGGAGGCGGGGAGCTGTTTTTT. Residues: CASSPQRAGGGELFF.

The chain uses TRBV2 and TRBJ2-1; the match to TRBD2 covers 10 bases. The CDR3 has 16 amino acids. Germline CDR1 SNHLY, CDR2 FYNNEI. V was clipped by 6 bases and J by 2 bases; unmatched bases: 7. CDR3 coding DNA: TGTGCCAGCAGCTACCGGGGACTAGCGACCTACAATGAGCAGTTCTTC. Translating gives CASSYRGLATYNEQFF.

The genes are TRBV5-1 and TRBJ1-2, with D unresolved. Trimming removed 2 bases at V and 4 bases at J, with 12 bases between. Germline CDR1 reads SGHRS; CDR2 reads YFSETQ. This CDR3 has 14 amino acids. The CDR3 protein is CASSFESRTYGYTF. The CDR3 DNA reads TGCGCCAGCAGCTTTGAGTCGAGAACCTATGGCTACACCTTC.

This CDR3 is CASSLTGGVTEAFF. The CDR3 bases are TGCGCCAGCAGCTTGACAGGGGGAGTCACTGAAGCTTTCTTT. V and J are TRBV5-1 and TRBJ1-1; 8 bases are shared with TRBD1. V dropped 1 base and J dropped 4; count of bases not matched to a gene: 3. Germline CDR1 reads SGHRS; CDR2 reads YFSETQ. This CDR3 spans 14 amino acids. Based on the CDR3 plus reference TRBV5-1 and TRBJ1-1, the full variable domain is KAGVTQTPRYLIKTRGQQVTLSCSPISGHRSVSWYQQTPGQGLQFLFEYFSETQRNKGNFPGRFSGRQFSNSRSEMNVSTLELGDSALYLCASSLTGGVTEAFFGQGTRLTVV.

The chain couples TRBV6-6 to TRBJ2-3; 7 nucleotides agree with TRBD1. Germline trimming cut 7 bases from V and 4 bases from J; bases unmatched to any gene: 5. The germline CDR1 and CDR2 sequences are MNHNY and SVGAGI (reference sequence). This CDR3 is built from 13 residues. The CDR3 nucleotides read TGTGCCAGCATTAACAGGGGTTCAGATACGCAGTATTTT. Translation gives CASINRGSDTQYF.

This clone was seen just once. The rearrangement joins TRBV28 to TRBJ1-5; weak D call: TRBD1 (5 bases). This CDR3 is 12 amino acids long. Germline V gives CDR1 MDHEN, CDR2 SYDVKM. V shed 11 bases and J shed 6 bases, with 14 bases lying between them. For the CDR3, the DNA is TGTGCCTCCCGGGGGAGCTTTCAGCCCCAGCATTTT. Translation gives CASRGSFQPQHF.

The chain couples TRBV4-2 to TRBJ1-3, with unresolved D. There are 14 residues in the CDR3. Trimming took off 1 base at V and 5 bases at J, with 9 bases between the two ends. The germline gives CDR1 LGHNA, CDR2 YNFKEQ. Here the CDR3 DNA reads TGTGCCAGCAGCCAAGGAGAATTCAGAAACACCATATATTTT. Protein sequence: CASSQGEFRNTIYF.

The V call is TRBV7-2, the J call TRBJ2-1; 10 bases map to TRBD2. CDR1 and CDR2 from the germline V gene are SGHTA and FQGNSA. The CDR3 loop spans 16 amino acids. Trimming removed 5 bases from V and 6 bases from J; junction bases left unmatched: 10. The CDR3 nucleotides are TGTGCCAGCAGCCCTAGGCCTAGCGGGAGCGGCAATGAGCAGTTCTTC. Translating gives CASSPRPSGSGNEQFF.

The CDR3 loop reads CASFFSTNTEAFF. The DNA of the CDR3 is TGTGCCAGCTTTTTCTCAACTAACACTGAAGCTTTCTTT. The chain carries TRBV6-1 and TRBJ1-1; D gene ambiguous. Germline assignment: CDR1 MNHNS and CDR2 SASEGT. The germline V and J ends were trimmed by 8 bases and 2 bases, with 12 bases remaining between them. CDR3 length: 13 amino acids.

The CDR3 nucleotides read TGTGCACGAGGTTGGCAGAATTTAGGCTACACCTTC. Translation: CARGWQNLGYTF. V gene TRBV30 combines with J gene TRBJ1-2, with D unresolved. Germline loops: CDR1 GTSNPN, CDR2 SVGIG (reference sequence). The CDR3 totals 12 residues.

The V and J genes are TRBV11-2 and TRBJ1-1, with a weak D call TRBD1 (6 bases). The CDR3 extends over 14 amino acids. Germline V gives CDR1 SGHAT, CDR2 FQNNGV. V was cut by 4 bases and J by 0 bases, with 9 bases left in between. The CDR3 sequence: CASSWDILNTEAFF. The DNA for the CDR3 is TGTGCCAGCAGCTGGGACATCCTGAACACTGAAGCTTTCTTT.

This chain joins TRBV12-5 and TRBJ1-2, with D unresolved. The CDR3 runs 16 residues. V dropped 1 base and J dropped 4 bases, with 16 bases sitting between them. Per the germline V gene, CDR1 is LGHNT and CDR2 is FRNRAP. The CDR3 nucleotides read TGTGCTAGTGGTTTGGCCCCGGGGAGGGAATCCTATGGCTACACCTTC. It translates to CASGLAPGRESYGYTF.

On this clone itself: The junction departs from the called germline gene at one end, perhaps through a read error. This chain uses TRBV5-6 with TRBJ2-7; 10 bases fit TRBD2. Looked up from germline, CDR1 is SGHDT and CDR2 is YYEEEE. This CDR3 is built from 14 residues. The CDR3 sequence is CASRNLRGLAGADF. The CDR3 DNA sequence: TGTGCCAGCAGAAACCTCCGGGGGCTAGCGGGAGCCGACTTC.

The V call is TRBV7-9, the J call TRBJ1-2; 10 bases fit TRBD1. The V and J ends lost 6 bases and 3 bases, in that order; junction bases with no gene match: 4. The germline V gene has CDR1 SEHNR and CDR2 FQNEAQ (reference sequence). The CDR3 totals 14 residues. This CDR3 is CASRLTGGHYGYTF. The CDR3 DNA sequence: TGTGCCAGCAGGTTGACAGGGGGCCACTATGGCTACACCTTC.

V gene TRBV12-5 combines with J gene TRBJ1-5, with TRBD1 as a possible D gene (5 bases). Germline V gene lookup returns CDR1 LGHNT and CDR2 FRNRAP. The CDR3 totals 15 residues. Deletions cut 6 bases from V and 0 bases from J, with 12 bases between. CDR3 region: CASGTVSSSNQPQHF. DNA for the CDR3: TGTGCTAGTGGGACAGTCTCCTCTAGCAATCAGCCCCAGCATTTT.

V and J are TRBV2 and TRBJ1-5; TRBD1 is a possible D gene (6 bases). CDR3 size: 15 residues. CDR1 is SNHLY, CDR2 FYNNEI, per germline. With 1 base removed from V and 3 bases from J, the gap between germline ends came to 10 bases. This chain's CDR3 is CASSEGRGTNQPQHF. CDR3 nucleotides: TGTGCCAGCAGTGAAGGCAGGGGTACCAATCAGCCCCAGCATTTT.